This T cell receptor (beta chain) was obtained from a study of cytomegalovirus exposure and HLA in healthy donors. In germline, CDR1 is KGHSH, CDR2 LQKENI. The V and J ends lost 5 bases and 4 bases, in that order; junction bases with no gene match: 7. The CDR3 sequence is 14 residues long. PCR used 60 Vbeta primers and 13 Jbeta primers. Clones were sequenced by immunoSEQ multiplex PCR, and TCRdb holds only the in-frame ones, with some missing. The sample holds about 200,000 clones, approximately 82% seen once. This rearrangement joins TRBV18 to TRBJ1-2, with 7 bases aligning to TRBD1. The receptor was isolated from a man aged 18 to 35 in good health and CMV-seronegative. Sample: PBMCs. Here the CDR3 DNA reads TGTGCCAGCTCATCCTCGACAGGGCCCTATGGCTACACCTTC. As protein: CASSSSTGPYGYTF.